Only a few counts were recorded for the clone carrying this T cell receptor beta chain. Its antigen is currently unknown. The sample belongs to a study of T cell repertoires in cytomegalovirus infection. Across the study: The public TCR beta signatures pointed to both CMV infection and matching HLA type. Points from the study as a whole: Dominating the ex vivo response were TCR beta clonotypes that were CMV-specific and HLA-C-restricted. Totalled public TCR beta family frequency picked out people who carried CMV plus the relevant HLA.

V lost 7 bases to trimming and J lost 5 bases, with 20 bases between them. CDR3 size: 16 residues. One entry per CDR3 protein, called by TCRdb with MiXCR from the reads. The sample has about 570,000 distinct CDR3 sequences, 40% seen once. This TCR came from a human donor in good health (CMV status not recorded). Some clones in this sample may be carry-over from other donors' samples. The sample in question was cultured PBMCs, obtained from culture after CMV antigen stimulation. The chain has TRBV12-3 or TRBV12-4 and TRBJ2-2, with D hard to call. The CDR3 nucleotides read TGTGCCAGCACCTTAACTCCCATTGAAGGTACCGGGGAGCTGTTTTTT. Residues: CASTLTPIEGTGELFF.